Here is one TCR beta chain with its context. Its antigen remains unidentified. Alongside a J-beta primer mix, a sample-barcoded 5' primer served in a second PCR lasting roughly 7 to 11 cycles. Each CDR3 protein is one row after TCRdb ran MiXCR on the 5' RACE reads. The sample contains 700,000 to 900,000 distinct CDR3 sequences, roughly 50% of which appear only once. This specimen belongs to a study of blood T cells in healthy people across ages. The study, taken as a whole, reports: The study found more naive CD4+ cells and higher diversity in long-lived than aged donors. The study could not conclusively compare naive and antigen-experienced cells, given its unsorted PBMCs. Measured against age, TCR beta diversity per million T cells decreased in a roughly linear manner.

Trimming took off 6 bases at V and 0 bases at J, with 18 bases between the two ends. The CDR3 extends over 17 amino acids. Per the germline V gene, CDR1 is SGHRS and CDR2 is YFSETQ. Peripheral blood samples of roughly 9.8 milliliters were drawn from each donor. The sequence derives from an older man in good health. The chain carries TRBV5-1 and TRBJ2-2; D tentatively fits TRBD1 or TRBD2 (6 bases each). The sequencing input was blood. The CDR3 nucleotides read TGCGCCAGCAAGGGGGGAACCGGGACCACGAACACCGGGGAGCTGTTTTTT. This sequence encodes CASKGGTGTTNTGELFF. The whole variable domain, remainder taken from reference TRBV5-1 and TRBJ2-2, is KAGVTQTPRYLIKTRGQQVTLSCSPISGHRSVSWYQQTPGQGLQFLFEYFSETQRNKGNFPGRFSGRQFSNSRSEMNVSTLELGDSALYLCASKGGTGTTNTGELFFGEGSRLTVL.